This passage covers 5 T cell receptor beta chains from one sample sequenced in a study of Graves' ophthalmopathy and Graves' hyperthyroidism. Researchers took RNA transcripts and amplified TCR beta CDR3 regions from them. HTBI primers primed a first-round RT-PCR, and a second-round multiplex PCR followed. TCRdb reprocessed the multiplex PCR reads with MiXCR, giving one entry per CDR3 protein. This table holds about 23,000 distinct CDR3 sequences, about half found once. The source material was peripheral blood. Receptor source: an adult woman with stable Graves' hyperthyroidism.

The V gene is TRBV6-5, the J gene TRBJ2-3; D possibly corresponds to TRBD1 (5 bases). Per the germline V gene, CDR1 is MNHEY and CDR2 is SVGAGI. V was pared by 6 bases and J by 1 base, with 5 bases between. The CDR3 spans 12 residues. The DNA of the CDR3 is TGTGCCAGCAGGGGGCGCACAGATACGCAGTATTTT. Amino acid sequence: CASRGRTDTQYF.

This clonotype was observed at least ten times. This sequence joins TRBV12-3 or TRBV12-4 and TRBJ2-3; 14 nucleotides match TRBD2. This CDR3 has 18 residues. V lost 5 bases to trimming and J lost 0 bases; unmatched junction nucleotides: 7. The CDR3 region has the DNA TGTGCCAGCAGTCCCGGGACTAGCGGGAGAGAGAGCACAGATACGCAGTATTTT. It yields the protein CASSPGTSGRESTDTQYF.

This sequence joins TRBV14 and TRBJ2-3, with 7 bases identical to TRBD1. The trim removed 4 bases at V and 0 bases at J, leaving 7 bases unmatched. There are 16 residues in the CDR3. The V gene's germline CDR1 is SGHDN and CDR2 FVKESK. CDR3 sequence (DNA): TGTGCCAGCAGCCGAGCGACAGGGTCTAGCACAGATACGCAGTATTTT. It specifies CASSRATGSSTDTQYF.

The gene calls are TRBV5-8 and TRBJ2-7; perhaps D is TRBD1 or TRBD2 (5 bases each). This CDR3 region has 16 residues. Trimming removed 2 bases from V and 0 bases from J, with 15 bases in between. The germline V gene encodes CDR1 SGHTS and CDR2 YDEGEE. CDR3 region: CASSFDGTPSSYEQYF. CDR3 DNA: TGTGCCAGCAGCTTTGATGGGACCCCGAGCTCCTACGAGCAGTACTTC.

The chain carries TRBV20-1 and TRBJ2-2; 7 bases are a match to TRBD2. J lost 7 bases, V lost 6 bases, and 2 bases had no gene match. The CDR3 runs 11 residues. The germline V gene has CDR1 DFQATT and CDR2 SNEGSKA (reference sequence). CDR3 sequence: CSARTSGELFF. DNA for the CDR3: TGCAGTGCCAGGACTAGCGGGGAGCTGTTTTTT.